A selection of T cell receptor beta chains follows, all from one sample in a study of Ad26.COV2.S vaccination and SARS-CoV-2 variants. TCRdb's table, derived via immunoSEQ multiplex PCR, lists solely in-frame clones and lacks some. Of under 95,000 clones in the sample, roughly 85% were seen once. The sample in question was peripheral blood, obtained after recovery from COVID-19. The source of these receptors is a human donor who had recovered from COVID-19. The CDR3 runs from the conserved cysteine through the conserved F or W. D genes are given only for firm matches. Only some rows state a clone size, as once, few, many or a class for expanded clones.

cdr3_nt: TGTGCCAGCAGCTTAGGGGGCAGGGAAGAGACCCAGTACTTC; cdr3_aa: CASSLGGREETQYF; v_call: TRBV7-8; d_call: NA; j_call: TRBJ2-5; clone_size: many
cdr3_nt: TGTGCCAGCAGCTCATGGGGACTAGCGGGAGGCACAGATACGCAGTATTTT; cdr3_aa: CASSSWGLAGGTDTQYF; v_call: TRBV7-6; d_call: TRBD2; j_call: TRBJ2-3; clone_size: NA
cdr3_nt: TGTGCCAGCAGCCGGGGGGGGGCCACTGAAGCTTTCTTT; cdr3_aa: CASSRGGATEAFF; v_call: TRBV7-6; d_call: NA; j_call: TRBJ1-1; clone_size: NA
cdr3_nt: TGTGCCAGCAGCCCAAGGAGGGGGTCCACAGATACGCAGTATTTT; cdr3_aa: CASSPRRGSTDTQYF; v_call: TRBV11-3; d_call: NA; j_call: TRBJ2-3; clone_size: few
cdr3_nt: TGTGCCAGCAGTCCCACGTCAGGGGGGCGAAAACTGTTTTTT; cdr3_aa: CASSPTSGGRKLFF; v_call: TRBV28; d_call: TRBD1; j_call: TRBJ1-4; clone_size: NA
cdr3_nt: TGTGCCAGTAAAAGCTCCTACAATGAGCAGTTCTTC; cdr3_aa: CASKSSYNEQFF; v_call: TRBV9; d_call: NA; j_call: TRBJ2-1; clone_size: NA
cdr3_nt: TGTGCCAGCAGAACACCGGGACGGTACGAGCAGTACTTC; cdr3_aa: CASRTPGRYEQYF; v_call: TRBV27; d_call: NA; j_call: TRBJ2-7; clone_size: NA
cdr3_nt: TGTGCCACCAGTGATTTGCAGGGGGTTACGCAGTATTTT; cdr3_aa: CATSDLQGVTQYF; v_call: TRBV24-1; d_call: TRBD1; j_call: TRBJ2-3; clone_size: NA
cdr3_nt: TGTGCCAGCAGTTATTCGACAGTTAACTATGGCTACACCTTC; cdr3_aa: CASSYSTVNYGYTF; v_call: TRBV6-6; d_call: NA; j_call: TRBJ1-2; clone_size: few
cdr3_nt: TGTGCCAGCAGCCAACTCACAACAGAAGCTTTCTTT; cdr3_aa: CASSQLTTEAFF; v_call: TRBV3-1/TRBV3-2; d_call: NA; j_call: TRBJ1-1; clone_size: NA